This entry concerns a single T cell receptor beta chain. The entry originates in a study of blood T cell repertoires in COVID-19. This CDR3 is built from 18 residues. Germline values: CDR1 LGHDT, CDR2 YNNKEL (reference sequence). With V trimmed by 1 base and J by 0 bases, 7 bases remained unmatched. Libraries were prepared by immunoSEQ multiplex PCR; TCRdb keeps only in-frame clonotypes and omits some of them. The data contain tens of thousands of clones, 85% to 90% of them seen just once; the ten biggest clones take up about 26%. This TCR was sampled from a human donor in a cohort sampled during active COVID-19. The sequenced sample was peripheral blood. This chain uses TRBV3-1 (or the pseudogene TRBV3-2) with TRBJ2-5; 11 positions agree with TRBD2. The CDR3 DNA reads as TGTGCCAGCAGCCAAGGGATGGTAGCGGGGGGGTACCAAGAGACCCAGTACTTC. It codes for CASSQGMVAGGYQETQYF.